In its sample, the clone carrying this T cell receptor beta chain was seen once. A read error may produce the germline difference seen at one junction end. This entry comes from a study of blood T cells in healthy people across ages. A second PCR, run for 7 to 11 cycles, used a sample-barcoded 5' primer plus a J-beta primer mix. TCRdb passed the 5' RACE reads through MiXCR, listing each CDR3 protein once. Here the sample spans 590,000 or so distinct CDR3 sequences, about 30% being singletons. The CDR3 totals 16 residues. Germline V gives CDR1 SGHAT, CDR2 FQDESV (reference sequence). Sequencing was done on a sample of blood. V usage is TRBV11-1 and J usage is TRBJ2-7; a weak D match, TRBD2 (7 bases). The receptor was derived from a woman older than 75 in good health. For the CDR3, the DNA is TGTGCTAGCAGCCACGTGGGGGGGGCCGTCTACAATGAGCAGTACTTC. Its protein product is CASSHVGGAVYNEQYF. Complete variable domain (other parts from reference TRBV11-1 and TRBJ2-7): EAEVAQSPRYKITEKSQAVAFWCDPISGHATLYWYRQILGQGPELLVQFQDESVVDDSQLPKDRFSAERLKGVDSTLKIQPAELGDSAMYLCASSHVGGAVYNEQYFGPGTRLTVT.